This T cell receptor (beta chain) came from a study of blood T cell repertoires in COVID-19. Clones were read by immunoSEQ multiplex PCR, and TCRdb kept only the in-frame ones, dropping some. The sample gives hundreds of thousands of clones, around 88% of which show up once; roughly 6.8% is in the top ten. This TCR derives from a woman younger than 45 with COVID-19, enrolled during active disease. The sequenced sample consisted of peripheral blood.

The chain's CDR3 is CASSPGGPVDTQYF. For the CDR3, the DNA is TGTGCCAGCAGCCCGGGGGGGCCAGTAGATACGCAGTATTTT. The chain joins TRBV11-2 to TRBJ2-3; 8 nucleotides line up with TRBD2. The CDR3 is 14 amino acids. CDR1 and CDR2 (germline): SGHAT, FQNNGV. The ends lost 5 bases at V and 5 bases at J; junction bases unmatched: 6.